This T cell receptor beta chain appears in the sequencing data of a study of response to subunit inactivated influenza vaccine. TCRdb re-called the RT-PCR reads with MiXCR, one entry per CDR3 protein. Found here are some 180,000 distinct CDR3 sequences, about a tenth of them singletons; the top ten hold around 9.9%. CDR3 length: 16 amino acids. Germline CDR1 and CDR2: DFQATT and SNEGSKA (reference sequence). V was pared by 1 base and J by 3 bases, with 19 bases between. The source material was non-naive T cells sorted from PBMCs, sampled on the day of vaccination. The TCR sequence derives from a man aged 50-60 years who received an inactivated influenza vaccine. The V gene is TRBV20-1, the J gene TRBJ2-7, with a tentative D call TRBD2 (6 bases). CDR3 nucleotides: TGCAGTGCTAGAGGTAGGAATAGCGGAGGGATCTACGAGCAGTACTTC. It is translated as CSARGRNSGGIYEQYF.